Listed below are T cell receptor beta chains from one sample, sequenced in a study of identical twins. TCRdb re-called the 5' RACE reads through MiXCR, storing one row per CDR3 protein. This repertoire shows under 350,000 distinct CDR3 sequences, roughly 10% found once; its top ten account for around 7.1%. These data also featured in a second study, about yellow fever vaccine responses in identical twins.

The sequencing sample was made of CD8+ T cells sorted from blood. Receptors were obtained from a woman under 30 in good health. Each CDR3 is given with its conserved first and last residue.

v_call,j_call,cdr3_aa
TRBV29-1,TRBJ1-2,CSVEDGLDYGYTF
TRBV6-4,TRBJ1-1,CASSEGQGTMNTEAFF
TRBV12-3/TRBV12-4,TRBJ2-7,CASTLTGYEQYF
TRBV21-1,TRBJ2-7,CASSKKGPRGNREQYF
TRBV7-9,TRBJ2-7,CASTLQGSEQYF
TRBV6-2/TRBV6-3,TRBJ2-1,CASRPLAGGYNEQFF
TRBV7-8,TRBJ2-7,CASSSPIAGGPNEQYF
TRBV30,TRBJ2-1,CAWSSTILDEQFF
TRBV9,TRBJ1-2,CASSHTRGDGYTF
TRBV27,TRBJ2-7,CASSFLFGEQYF
TRBV29-1,TRBJ2-3,CSVYESPDTQYF
TRBV20-1,TRBJ2-1,CSAQAGNYNEQFF
TRBV7-3,TRBJ2-1,CASSSLAGREQFF
TRBV30,TRBJ2-3,CAWSERQVVTQYF
TRBV28,TRBJ2-5,CASQPRRQGAGETQYF
TRBV12-3/TRBV12-4,TRBJ2-7,CAITLRDRGTYEQYF
TRBV29-1,TRBJ2-2,CSVDPGTGYTGELFF
TRBV7-2,TRBJ2-2,CASVENTGELFF
TRBV4-2,TRBJ2-1,CASSQDVTGTGVNEQFF
TRBV4-2,TRBJ1-1,CASSPGTGGTEAFF
TRBV9,TRBJ2-2,CASSDRTSDINTGELFF
TRBV29-1,TRBJ2-2,CSATQGADAGELFF
TRBV28,TRBJ1-5,CASSPRDRDQPQHF
TRBV20-1,TRBJ2-1,CSARGGTSAYNEQFF
TRBV19,TRBJ2-5,CASRPGRQETQYF
TRBV6-2/TRBV6-3,TRBJ2-4,CASSYHAPPGNIQYF
TRBV7-6,TRBJ2-1,CASSLEWGGVGYNEQFF
TRBV27,TRBJ2-7,CASSLSVAGGSYEQYF
TRBV5-1,TRBJ2-7,CASSLTSGTLLEQYF
TRBV24-1,TRBJ1-3,CATSDPLGGNTIYF
TRBV7-3,TRBJ2-3,CASRETGGALPDTQYF
TRBV2,TRBJ1-2,CATPLGPSGYGYTF
TRBV9,TRBJ2-1,CASSATTNEQFF
TRBV21-1,TRBJ2-7,CASPFHRDYEQYF
TRBV5-1,TRBJ2-5,CASSFWTLRTQYF
TRBV15,TRBJ1-5,CATSRAVDSNQPQHF
TRBV15,TRBJ2-3,CATSTRTSTDTQYF
TRBV2,TRBJ2-7,CASSESGPGIYEQYF
TRBV5-5,TRBJ2-7,CASSDNRGYNYEQYF
TRBV20-1,TRBJ2-1,CSARLGTPDYNEQFF
TRBV6-1,TRBJ2-7,CASSEKYEGHEQYF
TRBV5-1,TRBJ2-3,CASSSRERGTDTQYF
TRBV28,TRBJ1-1,CTSSLVGNSEAFF
TRBV2,TRBJ2-1,CASSEAPFESSYNEQFF
TRBV6-2/TRBV6-3,TRBJ2-1,CASSWEGSYNEQFF
TRBV25-1,TRBJ2-7,CASSKRLKSRLRLAREEDEQYF
TRBV4-3,TRBJ2-7,CASSQDRGQYEQYF